One sample yielded the 28 T cell receptor beta chains listed below, sequenced in a study of regulatory T cells in long-lasting Graves disease. Time point meaning: newly diagnosed GD, antithyroid drugs for less than 3 months. The TCR library was made from RNA that had been extracted from PBMCs in TRIzol. TCR beta libraries were built with iRepertoire HTBI primers and Arm-PCR of CDR3 regions. TCRdb re-called the multiplex PCR reads with MiXCR, one entry per CDR3 protein. The sample has approximately 540,000 distinct CDR3 sequences; around 11% are singletons. These data are also associated with another study on T cells in Graves' hyperthyroidism and ophthalmopathy.

This material consisted of peripheral blood mononuclear cells (PBMCs), taken at new diagnosis, from a patient treated with antithyroid drugs. The receptors were sampled from a young woman with Graves disease.

This rearrangement joins TRBV10-1 to TRBJ2-7, with 7 bases aligning to TRBD2. With 5 bases clipped from V and 6 bases from J, the junction kept 7 bases outside the gene matches. Germline CDR1 is WNHNN and CDR2 is SYGVQD (reference sequence). The CDR3 is 13 amino acids. The CDR3 DNA follows: TGCGCCAGCAGTCGGGGACTACTGGGCGAGCAGTACTTC. Protein: CASSRGLLGEQYF.

The V call is TRBV29-1, the J call TRBJ2-2; TRBD1 agrees at 7 bases. CDR1 is SQVTM and CDR2 is ANQGSEA in the germline V gene. This CDR3 comprises 12 residues. V shed 7 bases, J shed 5 bases, and the junction held 4 bases outside the gene matches. The CDR3 reads CSARQGTGELFF. The CDR3 coding sequence is TGCAGCGCCAGACAGGGAACCGGGGAGCTGTTTTTT.

This clonotype has only a few counts. This sequence joins TRBV18 and TRBJ1-3, with 8 positions matching TRBD1. After removal of 8 bases from V and 0 bases from J, the junction contained 9 bases not matched to a gene. The length of the CDR3 is 16 residues. In germline, CDR1 is KGHSH, CDR2 LQKENI. For the CDR3, the DNA is TGTGCCAGCGCGGGACAGGCCCTCTACTCTGGAAACACCATATATTTT. This encodes CASAGQALYSGNTIYF.

This clonotype was recorded many times. The chain employs TRBV3-1 and TRBJ1-6; D gene unclear. This CDR3 is built from 16 residues. The V gene's germline CDR1 is LGHDT and CDR2 YNNKEL (reference sequence). The V gene lost 0 bases and the J gene lost 9 bases, with 15 bases spanning the gap. CDR3 sequence: CASSQDRMGRGSPLHF. The DNA for the CDR3 is TGTGCCAGCAGCCAAGATCGGATGGGAAGAGGTTCACCCCTCCACTTT.

This clonotype was detected many times. The rearrangement links TRBV28 to TRBJ2-2; tentative D call: TRBD2 (5 bases). CDR1 is MDHEN, CDR2 SYDVKM, per germline. V lost 2 bases to trimming and J lost 1 base, with 14 bases between them. The CDR3 runs 17 residues. The CDR3 bases are TGTGCCAGCAGTTTAGTAGCGCCAAGCTGGAACACCGGGGAGCTGTTTTTT. Its protein product is CASSLVAPSWNTGELFF.

This clonotype was detected many times. This chain connects TRBV12-3 or TRBV12-4 to TRBJ2-3; D remains unclear. Trimming cost V 6 bases and J 3 bases, with 10 bases left between them. The CDR3 runs to 13 residues. CDR3 coding DNA: TGTGCCAGCAGCTTAAGACTGACAGATACGCAGTATTTT. Its protein product is CASSLRLTDTQYF.

This chain connects TRBV2 to TRBJ1-2, with D maybe TRBD1 (6 bases). In germline, CDR1 is SNHLY, CDR2 FYNNEI. Trimming took 7 bases from V and 0 from J, leaving 15 bases between them. The CDR3 covers 15 residues. CDR3 region: CASIRRDIANYGYTF. CDR3 nucleotides: TGTGCCAGCATTCGCCGGGACATAGCTAACTATGGCTACACCTTC.

This clonotype was recorded at least ten times. This chain uses TRBV24-1 with TRBJ2-3; D is perhaps TRBD1 (5 bases). V lost 7 bases, J lost 2 bases, and 12 bases lay in between. The CDR3 spans 14 residues. Germline CDR1 KGHDR, CDR2 SFDVKD. CDR3 DNA: TGTGCCACCAGCCAGACAGCGACCACAGATACGCAGTATTTT. The encoded protein is CATSQTATTDTQYF.

There are many counts of this clonotype. The chain carries TRBV20-1 and TRBJ2-7; 9 bases are a match to TRBD2. The ends lost 6 bases at V and 4 bases at J; junction bases unmatched: 7. The germline V gene has CDR1 DFQATT and CDR2 SNEGSKA (reference sequence). This CDR3 spans 13 amino acids. The CDR3 region has the DNA TGCAGTGCCGTTAGCGGGAGAAAGTACGAGCAGTACTTC. Its translation is CSAVSGRKYEQYF.

This clonotype is a singleton in its sample. The chain combines TRBV6-1 with TRBJ2-3; D not resolved. CDR3 length: 16 amino acids. Trimming pared 5 bases from V and 5 bases from J, leaving 20 bases between. Germline V gene sequence: CDR1 MNHNS, CDR2 SASEGT. CDR3 sequence reads: CASSPLRIEVGDTQYF. CDR3 DNA: TGTGCCAGCAGTCCCCTTCGCATAGAAGTCGGAGATACGCAGTATTTT.

This clonotype was counted between two and nine times. The J gene is TRBJ2-7, the V gene TRBV10-2; 7 nucleotides match TRBD2. The germline V gene has CDR1 WSHSY and CDR2 SAAADI. Trimming removed 8 bases from V and 4 bases from J; junction bases left unmatched: 20. The CDR3 consists of 17 residues. CDR3 region: CASRPRSKRDWVYEQYF. The CDR3 DNA is TGCGCCAGCCGCCCCCGGAGCAAGCGGGATTGGGTTTACGAGCAGTACTTC.

This clonotype was seen many times. V usage is TRBV4-3 and J usage is TRBJ1-2; 10 positions agree with TRBD1. Germline loops: CDR1 LGHNA, CDR2 YSLEER. V shed 5 bases, J shed 8 bases, and the junction held 8 bases outside the gene matches. The CDR3 contains 14 residues. This CDR3 reads CASSYSGTGVGYTF. The CDR3 DNA reads TGCGCCAGCAGCTATTCCGGGACAGGGGTCGGCTACACCTTC.

This clonotype was detected only a few times. The rearrangement uses TRBV20-1 and TRBJ1-1; D is ambiguous. Germline V CDR1 and CDR2: DFQATT, SNEGSKA (reference sequence). V was clipped by 8 bases and J by 5 bases, with 18 bases between them. The CDR3 loop spans 13 amino acids. The CDR3 is CSPSPRGRTEAFF. CDR3 bases: TGCAGTCCCTCTCCGCGGGGAAGGACTGAAGCTTTCTTT.

This clonotype has at least ten counts. The rearrangement uses TRBV28 and TRBJ1-6; 8 nucleotides match TRBD1. V lost 6 bases, J lost 6 bases, and 10 bases stayed unmatched. This CDR3 region has 16 residues. Germline CDR1 reads MDHEN; CDR2 reads SYDVKM. The CDR3 coding sequence is TGTGCCAGCAGGTTGACAGGGGCGCGGGGTAATTCACCCCTCCACTTT. Encoded protein: CASRLTGARGNSPLHF.

This clonotype was seen repeatedly, ten times or more. This chain uses TRBV28 with TRBJ2-7; tentatively, D is TRBD1 (6 bases). CDR3 length: 14 amino acids. CDR1 MDHEN and CDR2 SYDVKM come from the germline V gene. The V end lost 3 bases, the J end lost 3 bases, and 12 bases lay between the germline ends. CDR3 in DNA: TGTGCCAGCAGTTTTTTAGGGGGTAACTACGAGCAGTACTTC. It translates to CASSFLGGNYEQYF.

The sample holds a few counts of this clonotype. A much more abundant neighbour one base away suggests this may be a read error. The rearrangement links TRBV27 to TRBJ1-1; TRBD1 is a possible D gene (5 bases). Per the germline V gene, CDR1 is MNHEY and CDR2 is SMNVEV (reference sequence). Trimming took 5 bases from V and 1 from J, leaving 11 bases between them. CDR3 length: 14 residues. CDR3 sequence (DNA): TGTGCCAGCAGTCCGGCAGGGTGGAACACTGAAGCTTTCTTT. As protein: CASSPAGWNTEAFF.

This clonotype has more than one count but fewer than ten. This may stem from a read error, because a much larger clone lies one nucleotide away. The gene calls are TRBV27 and TRBJ2-5; D tentatively reads TRBD1 or TRBD2 (5 bases each). Trimming left V 8 bases short and J 11 bases short, with 24 bases between. The CDR3 covers 14 residues. The germline gives CDR1 MNHEY, CDR2 SMNVEV (reference sequence). The CDR3 loop reads CASSHMTERGEQYF. CDR3 nucleotide sequence: TGTGCCAGCTCACACATGACAGAACGGGGTGAGCAGTACTTC.

The gene calls are TRBV20-1 and TRBJ1-3; D not certain. Germline values: CDR1 DFQATT, CDR2 SNEGSKA (reference sequence). The CDR3 spans 14 residues. V was shortened by 3 bases and J by 1 base, with 10 bases between the two germline ends. CDR3 sequence: CSASGSGSGNTIYF. The CDR3 DNA reads TGCAGTGCTAGCGGAAGTGGGTCTGGAAACACCATATATTTT.

The CDR3 region is CASSSGQRETQYF. For the CDR3, the DNA is TGCGCCAGCAGCTCAGGACAGAGAGAGACCCAGTACTTC. This chain connects TRBV5-1 to TRBJ2-5; perhaps TRBD1 as D (6 bases). The V end lost 3 bases, the J end lost 4 bases, and 10 bases lay between the germline ends. This CDR3 has 13 residues. Germline CDR1 SGHRS, CDR2 YFSETQ.

In this sample, this clonotype turned up many times. The rearrangement joins TRBV7-2 to TRBJ1-2; D possibly corresponds to TRBD1 (6 bases). V was trimmed by 5 bases and J by 4 bases, leaving 17 bases between them. The CDR3 has 15 amino acids. The germline gives CDR1 SGHTA, CDR2 FQGNSA. Here the CDR3 DNA reads TGTGCCAGCAGCCTAGGGGGGGGGGTGATCTATGGCTACACCTTC. Translated, it gives CASSLGGGVIYGYTF. Supplemented by reference TRBV7-2 and TRBJ1-2, the full variable domain reads GAGVSQSPSNKVTEKGKDVELRCDPISGHTALYWYRQSLGQGLEFLIYFQGNSAPDKSGLPSDRFSAERTGGSVSTLTIQRTQQEDSAVYLCASSLGGGVIYGYTFGSGTRLTVV.

This chain links TRBV18 with TRBJ2-7; TRBD2 matches at 15 bases. Unmatched junction bases numbered 5, after V lost 0 bases and J lost 5 bases. The CDR3 extends over 17 amino acids. The germline CDR1 and CDR2 sequences are KGHSH and LQKENI. The CDR3 region is CASSPPGLAGGPHEQYF. The CDR3 DNA reads as TGTGCCAGCTCACCACCCGGACTAGCGGGAGGGCCCCACGAGCAGTACTTC.

This clonotype appeared many times. The chain uses TRBV2 and TRBJ2-1; 9 bases are a match to TRBD2. V was pared by 3 bases and J by 1 base, with 1 base of the junction left unmatched. Germline V gene sequence: CDR1 SNHLY, CDR2 FYNNEI. This CDR3 spans 15 amino acids. In nucleotides, the CDR3 is TGTGCCAGCAGTGACCTAGCGGGATCCTACAATGAGCAGTTCTTC. This sequence encodes CASSDLAGSYNEQFF.

The chain couples TRBV30 to TRBJ2-6; weak D call: TRBD2 (5 bases). Germline loops: CDR1 GTSNPN, CDR2 SVGIG (reference sequence). Trimming pared 1 base from V and 0 bases from J, leaving 10 bases between. This CDR3 has 16 amino acids. This chain's CDR3 is CAWSGGSPSGANVLTF. CDR3 nucleotides: TGTGCCTGGAGTGGAGGGAGTCCCTCTGGGGCCAACGTCCTGACTTTC.

This clonotype was seen only a few times. V and J are TRBV18 and TRBJ1-6; D unresolved. The CDR3 runs to 12 residues. V lost 5 bases, J lost 14 bases, and 13 bases lay in between. Looked up from germline, CDR1 is KGHSH and CDR2 is LQKENI. This CDR3 is CASSDGRQALHF. CDR3 nucleotide sequence: TGTGCCAGCTCAGACGGACGTCAGGCCCTCCACTTT. Full variable domain (rest looked up from reference TRBV18 and TRBJ1-6): NAGVMQNPRHLVRRRGQEARLRCSPMKGHSHVYWYRQLPEEGLKFMVYLQKENIIDESGMPKERFSAEFPKEGPSILRIQQVVRGDSAAYFCASSDGRQALHFGNGTRLTVT.

V and J are TRBV7-9 and TRBJ2-1; TRBD1 or TRBD2 may be the D gene (5 bases each). CDR3 length equals 13 residues. With 4 bases removed from V and 8 bases from J, the gap between germline ends came to 12 bases. Germline CDR1 and CDR2: SEHNR and FQNEAQ (reference sequence). The CDR3 loop reads CASSWDAPYEQFF. CDR3 in DNA: TGTGCCAGCAGCTGGGACGCCCCGTATGAGCAGTTCTTC.

This clonotype was seen only a few times. The gene calls are TRBV7-3 and TRBJ2-2; D uncertain. V shed 2 bases and J shed 3 bases, with 10 bases lying between them. CDR3 size: 15 residues. Germline lookup yields CDR1 SGHTA and CDR2 FQGTGA. CDR3 amino acids: CASSLWGRHTGELFF. CDR3 DNA sequence: TGTGCCAGCAGCTTATGGGGTAGACACACCGGGGAGCTGTTTTTT.

The chain is built from TRBV18 and TRBJ2-2; possibly TRBD1 for D (6 bases). With 0 bases removed from V and 0 bases from J, the gap between germline ends came to 8 bases. The CDR3 spans 16 residues. The germline gives CDR1 KGHSH, CDR2 LQKENI. Written as DNA, the CDR3 is TGTGCCAGCTCACCACCCGGGACATCGAACACCGGGGAGCTGTTTTTT. This codes for CASSPPGTSNTGELFF.

This clonotype was seen at least ten times. The chain has TRBV6-2 or TRBV6-3 and TRBJ1-5; the match to TRBD1 covers 7 bases. Germline V gene data show CDR1 as MNHEY and CDR2 as SVGEGT. After removal of 1 base from V and 7 bases from J, the junction contained 10 bases not matched to a gene. The CDR3 is 16 amino acids. CDR3 nucleotide sequence: TGTGCCAGCAGTTACTATCTCCGGGACAGACGACAGCCCCAGCATTTT. Its protein product is CASSYYLRDRRQPQHF.